The present T cell receptor beta chain was sequenced within a study of blood T cell repertoires in COVID-19. The wider study: Samples taken during acute and convalescent COVID-19 were collected in the United States, Italy and Spain.

Germline V gene sequence: CDR1 MNHEY, CDR2 SVGAGI. The CDR3 is made up of 15 amino acids. The V gene lost 5 bases and the J gene lost 10 bases, with 23 bases spanning the gap. The assay was immunoSEQ multiplex PCR, and TCRdb's table has in-frame clones only and misses some. The sample consists of roughly 50,000 clones, around 90% of them appearing once. The sequence was collected from a man older than 75 with acute or convalescent COVID-19. This chain connects TRBV6-5 to TRBJ1-1; D not certain. What was sequenced was peripheral blood. CDR3 protein: CASSPNLEGALGAFF. The CDR3 nucleotides read TGTGCCAGCAGTCCTAACTTGGAGGGCGCCCTAGGAGCTTTCTTT.